A selection of T cell receptor beta chains follows, all from one sample in a study of T-cell reconstitution after alpha-beta-depleted transplantation in children. Via MiXCR, TCRdb re-called the PCR reads, giving one row per CDR3 protein. This table has 250,000 to 300,000 distinct CDR3 sequences, 11% appearing once. The sample was peripheral blood, taken 180 days after TCRalphabeta/CD19-depleted stem cell transplant. All receptors derive from a male patient aged 2-15 years who had a stem cell transplant for chronic granulomatous disease, so the T cells may come from the graft donor. Both conserved end residues are part of each CDR3. Clone size is not always given. Where it is, it says once, few, many or a class for expanded clones.

V,size,J,CDR3
TRBV5-1,many,TRBJ2-5,CASSLGLAGLVQETQYF
TRBV20-1,many,TRBJ2-1,CSASAYRGSYNEQFF
TRBV20-1,many,TRBJ2-7,CSASQGQGVGTYEQYF
TRBV20-1,many,TRBJ2-4,CSASGQRNIQYF
TRBV12-3/TRBV12-4,many,TRBJ2-7,CASSLAGQDYEQYF
TRBV29-1,many,TRBJ2-5,CSVENARTDQETQYF
TRBV7-6,many,TRBJ2-4,CASSLAAGNIQYF
TRBV4-3,many,TRBJ2-2,CASSPTSPNTGELFF
TRBV12-3/TRBV12-4,many,TRBJ2-2,CASSRGGATGELFF
TRBV27,many,TRBJ2-5,CASSLGTSGGHQETQYF
TRBV4-3,many,TRBJ2-2,CASSPAAGVAGELFF
TRBV20-1,many,TRBJ2-2,CSATRQGNTGELFF
TRBV27,many,TRBJ2-7,CASSRDPYTYEQYF
TRBV11-1,few,TRBJ2-1,CASSPGLEERNEQFF
TRBV27,many,TRBJ2-3,CASSFPGADTQYF
TRBV28,many,TRBJ2-4,CASSPTGGEGNIQYF
TRBV19,-,TRBJ2-2,CASSMGFPGELFF
TRBV18,few,TRBJ2-5,CASSPGNQETQYF
TRBV15,-,TRBJ2-7,CATSGSGGGSFYEQYF
TRBV7-6,many,TRBJ2-3,CASSPYYSTSTDTQYF
TRBV29-1,many,TRBJ2-7,CSVEDVRWVGSSYEQYF
TRBV18,-,TRBJ2-7,CASSSSGGASYEQYF
TRBV10-3,few,TRBJ2-7,CAISDQGVPLGEQYF
TRBV20-1,many,TRBJ2-2,CSARDYRSPGELFF
TRBV5-1,many,TRBJ2-3,CASSFGLAGPSTDTQYF
TRBV12-3/TRBV12-4,many,TRBJ2-2,CASSLEGNTGELFF
TRBV28,many,TRBJ2-3,CASRSGQGASAADTQYF
TRBV12-3/TRBV12-4,few,TRBJ2-6,CASSLGQYSGANVLTF
TRBV11-2,many,TRBJ2-6,CASSLGPGRATGANVLTF
TRBV12-3/TRBV12-4,-,TRBJ1-4,CASSSRGANLFNEKLFF
TRBV5-4,-,TRBJ2-1,CASSSILANEQFF
TRBV6-5,few,TRBJ2-1,CASSYSTGRYNEQFF
TRBV14,few,TRBJ2-3,CASSKSRGGTDTQYF
TRBV12-3/TRBV12-4,many,TRBJ1-2,CASSPGTRAGYTF
TRBV18,many,TRBJ2-3,CASSPLTSGSTDTQYF
TRBV5-1,many,TRBJ2-4,CASSLEGGEAKNIQYF
TRBV13,few,TRBJ1-6,CASSISTGRSYSPLHF
TRBV29-1,many,TRBJ2-2,CSVAGVLTGELFF
TRBV7-6,-,TRBJ2-1,CASSLGRTYYNEQFF
TRBV10-3,many,TRBJ2-2,CAITGTGGTGELFF
TRBV12-3/TRBV12-4,many,TRBJ2-2,CASSFWRGTSGRNTGELFF
TRBV5-1,many,TRBJ2-3,CASSPGTATSTDTQYF
TRBV12-3/TRBV12-4,many,TRBJ2-5,CASSLSLAGGPIQETQYF
TRBV6-5,many,TRBJ2-5,CASSYSTSQETQYF
TRBV2,many,TRBJ2-1,CASEGYEQFF